A selection of T cell receptor beta chains follows, all from one sample in a study of blood T cell repertoires in COVID-19. The protocol was immunoSEQ multiplex PCR, while the TCRdb copy is restricted to in-frame clones and leaves out a portion. Among 150,000 to 190,000 clones listed, around 74% were seen once. Input material: peripheral blood. The source of these receptors is a woman aged 80 or older with acute or convalescent COVID-19. CDR3s include the opening cysteine and the closing phenylalanine or tryptophan. D genes are given only for firm matches. Clone size is shown for a subset of rows, as once, few, many or a class of expanded clone.

J	V	D	size	DNA	CDR3
TRBJ1-6	TRBV19	-	-	TGTGCCAGTAGTTTACAGGGTGCTAGGAATAATTCACCCCTCCACTTT	CASSLQGARNNSPLHF
TRBJ1-3	TRBV30	-	-	TGTGCCTGGAGTGTATGGGCGAGCTCTGGAAACACCATATATTTT	CAWSVWASSGNTIYF
TRBJ1-4	TRBV6-6	TRBD1	-	TGTGCCAGCAGTTGGGACAGGGCGAATGAAAAACTGTTTTTT	CASSWDRANEKLFF
TRBJ2-7	TRBV29-1	-	-	TGCAGCGTTGCCCTCCGCCAGGGATACGAGCAGTACTTC	CSVALRQGYEQYF
TRBJ1-5	TRBV30	TRBD1	-	TGTGCCTGGAGTGCGGGACAGGGAGAAGGCAATCAGCCCCAGCATTTT	CAWSAGQGEGNQPQHF
TRBJ2-5	TRBV7-2	-	-	TGTGCCAGCAGCCCCTCCCTGAGGGAGACGACCCAGTACTTC	CASSPSLRETTQYF
TRBJ1-5	TRBV6-5	-	-	TGTGCCAGCAGTACGCGACAGAGTAATCAGCCCCAGCATTTT	CASSTRQSNQPQHF
TRBJ1-3	TRBV9	TRBD1	few	TGTGCCAGCAGCGTAGGAATAGGGGGCTCCGGCGGAAACACCATATATTTT	CASSVGIGGSGGNTIYF
TRBJ1-1	TRBV3-1/TRBV3-2	TRBD1	-	TGTGCCAGCAGCCAAGTTGGAGGGGGCCGCACTGAAGCTTTCTTT	CASSQVGGGRTEAFF
TRBJ1-2	TRBV29-1	-	-	TGCAGCGTTGAAGAGCTTCTTACAGGGTTGGACGGCTACACCTTC	CSVEELLTGLDGYTF
TRBJ2-4	TRBV9	TRBD1	-	TGTGCCAGCAGCCCGACAGGGGAAAACATTCAGTACTTC	CASSPTGENIQYF
TRBJ1-2	TRBV5-4	-	few	TGTGCCAGCAGCCATGGAGCTTCTAACTATGGCTACACCTTC	CASSHGASNYGYTF
TRBJ1-2	TRBV5-1	TRBD1	few	TGCGCCAGCAGAGCTGGGACAGTATCTAACTATGGCTACACCTTC	CASRAGTVSNYGYTF
TRBJ1-2	TRBV2	TRBD1	many	TGTGCCAGCAGTGACAGGGGGAACTATGGCTACACCTTC	CASSDRGNYGYTF
TRBJ1-5	TRBV5-1	-	-	TGCGCCAGCAGGGGGGGGCCTAATCAGCCCCAGCATTTT	CASRGGPNQPQHF
TRBJ2-1	TRBV6-5	-	-	TGTGCCAGCAGTTACTCAACTAGCTCCTACAATGAGCAGTTCTTC	CASSYSTSSYNEQFF
TRBJ1-1	TRBV14	TRBD1	-	TGTGCCAGCAGCCAAGTTCGGGACAGGAGTGAAGCTTTCTTT	CASSQVRDRSEAFF
TRBJ2-5	TRBV10-3	-	few	TGTGCCATCAGTGAGTCGTCCAGTGAGACCCAGTACTTC	CAISESSSETQYF
TRBJ2-5	TRBV4-3	-	-	TGCGCCAGCAGCCACTCACCTAAGGAGACCCAGTACTTC	CASSHSPKETQYF
TRBJ1-3	TRBV28	TRBD1	-	TGTGCCAGCAGTTTATCAGGGACAGGGTTAGGAAACACCATATATTTT	CASSLSGTGLGNTIYF
TRBJ2-2	TRBV2	-	-	TGTGCCAGCAGTGATCATTTGGGGGGGAACACCGGGGAGCTGTTTTTT	CASSDHLGGNTGELFF
TRBJ2-7	TRBV19	TRBD2	-	TGTGCCAGTAGAGGGCGGGGGAACTCCTACGAGCAGTACTTC	CASRGRGNSYEQYF
TRBJ2-2	TRBV19	-	-	TGTGCCAGTAAGGGGGAGCGCGGGGAGCTGTTTTTT	CASKGERGELFF
TRBJ2-3	TRBV27	TRBD1	-	TGTGCCAGCAGTTTAACAGGGGTCACCACAGATACGCAGTATTTT	CASSLTGVTTDTQYF
TRBJ2-3	TRBV13	TRBD2	-	TGTGCCAGCAGCTTTCCGACTAGCGGGGGGGCAGATACGCAGTATTTT	CASSFPTSGGADTQYF
TRBJ1-1	TRBV5-4	-	-	TGTGCCAGCAGCCCGGGAGGCTCAGTGAAAGGAACTGAAGCTTTCTTT	CASSPGGSVKGTEAFF
TRBJ2-5	TRBV4-3	TRBD1	-	TGCGCCAGCAGCCGTGAACAGGGGCGGGAGACCCAGTACTTC	CASSREQGRETQYF
TRBJ1-5	TRBV2	-	-	TGTGCCAGTGAGGGATCGGGCAATCAGCCCCAGCATTTT	CASEGSGNQPQHF
TRBJ2-3	TRBV14	TRBD1	few	TGTGCCAGCAGCCACTACAGGGGAGATACAGATACGCAGTATTTT	CASSHYRGDTDTQYF
TRBJ1-2	TRBV27	TRBD1	-	TGTGCCAGCAGTTTATCCACAGGGGCAGGGCCGCTTGGCTACACCTTC	CASSLSTGAGPLGYTF
TRBJ2-1	TRBV9	-	-	TGTGCCAGCAGCCCCCGAGAGGGATCCAATGAGCAGTTCTTC	CASSPREGSNEQFF
TRBJ1-1	TRBV14	-	-	TGTGCCAGCAGCCACTCCGGGGGGGAAGCTTTCTTT	CASSHSGGEAFF
TRBJ2-7	TRBV12-3/TRBV12-4	-	-	TGTGCCAGCAGCCCGGACTCTTACGAGCAGTACTTC	CASSPDSYEQYF
TRBJ2-7	TRBV30	-	few	TGTGCCTGGAGCAGGGGGGACTACGAGCAGTACTTC	CAWSRGDYEQYF
TRBJ1-4	TRBV5-1	-	-	TGCGCCAGCAGCTCCTCCCCTCCAGACTTGGGTGAAAAACTGTTTTTT	CASSSSPPDLGEKLFF
TRBJ1-3	TRBV4-1	TRBD1	-	TGCGCCAGCAGCCAAGGGCATGACAGGGCCTCTGGAAACACCATATATTTT	CASSQGHDRASGNTIYF
TRBJ1-4	TRBV27	-	-	TGTGCCAGCAGGGGGCTTTGGGATGAAAAACTGTTTTTT	CASRGLWDEKLFF
TRBJ2-1	TRBV5-6	-	-	TGTGCCAGCAGCTTTATCAATGAGCAGTTCTTC	CASSFINEQFF
TRBJ1-3	TRBV30	TRBD1	-	TGTGCCTGGAGTGTACCTACAGGGGAAAGAAACACCATATATTTT	CAWSVPTGERNTIYF
TRBJ2-3	TRBV19	TRBD2	-	TGTGCCAGTAGTTCTAGCGGGAGAGGTTCCGCAGATACGCAGTATTTT	CASSSSGRGSADTQYF
TRBJ1-4	TRBV27	TRBD1	-	TGTGCCAGCAGTTTTGGACAGGCGAATGAAAAACTGTTTTTT	CASSFGQANEKLFF
TRBJ2-2	TRBV2	TRBD2	-	TGTGCCAGCAGTCGACTAGCGGGAGGGCCGGGGAACACCGGGGAGCTGTTTTTT	CASSRLAGGPGNTGELFF
TRBJ2-2	TRBV13	-	-	TGTGCCAGCGGCGAGACTCTTGGCACCGGGGAGCTGTTTTTT	CASGETLGTGELFF
TRBJ2-1	TRBV6-5	-	-	TGTGCCAGCAGTTACTCGAATCCCAGTGTGGATGAGCAGTTCTTC	CASSYSNPSVDEQFF
TRBJ1-5	TRBV15	-	-	TGTGCCACCAGCAGAGATGCAGTTAACAATCAGCCCCAGCATTTT	CATSRDAVNNQPQHF
TRBJ2-2	TRBV7-9	TRBD2	-	TGTGCCAGCAGCGATAGCGGGGTTGGGAACACCGGGGAGCTGTTTTTT	CASSDSGVGNTGELFF
TRBJ1-2	TRBV18	-	-	TGTGCCAGCTCACCTATCCCTGCAGGCCGGGAGTATGGCTACACCTTC	CASSPIPAGREYGYTF
TRBJ2-5	TRBV7-2	-	-	TGTGCCAGCAGCTTACCCCCGGAAGAGACCCAGTACTTC	CASSLPPEETQYF
TRBJ2-1	TRBV10-1	-	-	TGCGCCATGGGGCCAGGGGGGTACAATGAGCAGTTCTTC	CAMGPGGYNEQFF
TRBJ1-1	TRBV5-5	-	-	TGTGCCAGCAGCCCGTGGGGCCTGGCCACTGAAGCTTTCTTT	CASSPWGLATEAFF
TRBJ1-1	TRBV5-1	-	-	TGCGCCAGCAGGGACAGTCGATCTGAAGCTTTCTTT	CASRDSRSEAFF
TRBJ1-4	TRBV2	-	-	TGTGCCAGCAGTGACCGGGAAGAAAAACTGTTTTTT	CASSDREEKLFF
TRBJ2-1	TRBV7-2	TRBD2	-	TGTGCCAGTGGCGGGAGGCGGGTTGATGAGCAGTTCTTC	CASGGRRVDEQFF
TRBJ1-5	TRBV10-3	TRBD1	-	TGTGCCATCAGTGATAACAACAGGGGTATTGGGCAGCATTTT	CAISDNNRGIGQHF
TRBJ2-2	TRBV3-1/TRBV3-2	TRBD1	-	TGTGCCAGCAGCCCTAGTCCCGGGACAGGGTTTACCGGGGAGCTGTTTTTT	CASSPSPGTGFTGELFF